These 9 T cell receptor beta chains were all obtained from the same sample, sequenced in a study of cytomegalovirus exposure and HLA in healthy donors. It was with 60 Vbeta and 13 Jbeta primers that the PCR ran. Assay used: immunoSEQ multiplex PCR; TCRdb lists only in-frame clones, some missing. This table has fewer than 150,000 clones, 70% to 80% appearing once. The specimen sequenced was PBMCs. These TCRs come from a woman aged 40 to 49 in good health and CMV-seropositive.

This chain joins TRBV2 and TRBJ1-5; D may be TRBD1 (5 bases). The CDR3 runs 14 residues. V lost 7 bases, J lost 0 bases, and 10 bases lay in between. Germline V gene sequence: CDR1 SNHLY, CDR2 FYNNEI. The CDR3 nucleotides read TGTGCCAGCACCGACAGCAATAGCAATCAGCCCCAGCATTTT. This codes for CASTDSNSNQPQHF.

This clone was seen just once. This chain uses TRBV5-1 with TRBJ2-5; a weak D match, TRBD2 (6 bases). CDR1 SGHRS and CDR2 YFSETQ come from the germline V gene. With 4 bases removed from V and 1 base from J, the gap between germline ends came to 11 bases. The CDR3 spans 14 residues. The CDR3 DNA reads TGCGCCAGCAGCGCAGGGACTGCCCAAGAGACCCAGTACTTC. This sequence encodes CASSAGTAQETQYF.

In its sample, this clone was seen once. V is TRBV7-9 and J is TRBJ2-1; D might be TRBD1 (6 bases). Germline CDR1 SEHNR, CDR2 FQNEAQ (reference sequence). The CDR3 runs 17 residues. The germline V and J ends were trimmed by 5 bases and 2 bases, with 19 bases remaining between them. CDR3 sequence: CASSTPVVAGAYNEQFF. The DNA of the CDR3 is TGTGCCAGCAGCACTCCTGTCGTGGCAGGGGCCTACAATGAGCAGTTCTTC.

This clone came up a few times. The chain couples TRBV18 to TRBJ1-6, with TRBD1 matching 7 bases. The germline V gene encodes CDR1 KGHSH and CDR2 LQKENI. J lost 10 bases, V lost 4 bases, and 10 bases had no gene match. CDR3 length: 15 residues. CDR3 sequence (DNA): TGTGCCAGCTCACTAACCGGGACAGTCCTATCACCCCTCCACTTT. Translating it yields CASSLTGTVLSPLHF.

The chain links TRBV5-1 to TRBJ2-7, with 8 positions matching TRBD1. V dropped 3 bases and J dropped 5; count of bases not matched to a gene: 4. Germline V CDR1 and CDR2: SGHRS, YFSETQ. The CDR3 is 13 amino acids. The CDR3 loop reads CASSWQGAHEQYF. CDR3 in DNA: TGCGCCAGCAGCTGGCAGGGGGCCCACGAGCAGTACTTC.

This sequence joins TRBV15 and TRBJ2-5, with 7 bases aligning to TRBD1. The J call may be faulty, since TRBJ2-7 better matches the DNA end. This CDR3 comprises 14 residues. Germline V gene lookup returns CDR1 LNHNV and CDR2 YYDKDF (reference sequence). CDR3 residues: CATSPRQGSYEQYF. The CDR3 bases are TGTGCCACCAGCCCCAGACAGGGATCCTACGAGCAGTACTTC.

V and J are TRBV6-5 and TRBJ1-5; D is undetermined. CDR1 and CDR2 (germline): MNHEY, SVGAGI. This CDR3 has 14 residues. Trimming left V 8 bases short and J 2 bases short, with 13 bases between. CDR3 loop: CASSSRGRNQPQHF. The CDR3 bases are TGTGCCAGCTCATCCCGAGGGCGCAATCAGCCCCAGCATTTT.

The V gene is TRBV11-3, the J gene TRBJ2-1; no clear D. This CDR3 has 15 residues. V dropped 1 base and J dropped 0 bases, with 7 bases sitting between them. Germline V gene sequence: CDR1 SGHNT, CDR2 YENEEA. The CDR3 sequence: CASSLAHSSYNEQFF. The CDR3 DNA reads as TGTGCCAGCAGCTTAGCCCACAGCTCCTACAATGAGCAGTTCTTC.

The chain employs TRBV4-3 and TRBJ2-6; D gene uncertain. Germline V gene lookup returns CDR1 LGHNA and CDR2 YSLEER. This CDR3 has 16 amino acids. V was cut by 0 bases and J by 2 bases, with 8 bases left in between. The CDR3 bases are TGCGCCAGCAGCCAAGATGCGCCCCCTGGGGCCAACGTCCTGACTTTC. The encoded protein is CASSQDAPPGANVLTF.